This TCR beta chain was obtained from a study of spatial heterogeneity in lung cancer. Overall study context: Among detected sequences, beta-chain ones consistently exceeded alpha-chain ones in number.

There are many counts of this clonotype. Antigen specificity is unknown. Points from the study as a whole: Tumor TCRs that were ubiquitous and expanded showed up in blood more at resection than follow-up.

The time point is: sample taken at primary tumor resection. Sequencing of whole RNA from tumor, nontumor lung or frozen PBMC involved no sorting. Looked up from germline, CDR1 is MDHEN and CDR2 is SYDVKM. The CDR3 totals 13 residues. The ends were cut back, 3 bases at V and 5 bases at J, with 10 bases in the middle. In the library, each TCR cDNA molecule bore its own unique molecular identifier. Via MiXCR, TCRdb re-called the 5' RACE reads, giving one row per CDR3 protein. Counted here are 49,000 or so distinct CDR3 sequences, approximately 12% occurring once; the ten biggest clones make up approximately 40%.

The chain is built from TRBV28 and TRBJ2-5; D possibly uses TRBD1 or TRBD2 (5 bases each). The source of this sequence is a female donor with early-stage non-small cell lung cancer. The sample here was PBMCs, taken at surgery. CDR3 nucleotide sequence: TGTGCCAGCAGTTTGAGGGGAACTGAGACCCAGTACTTC. The encoded protein is CASSLRGTETQYF.